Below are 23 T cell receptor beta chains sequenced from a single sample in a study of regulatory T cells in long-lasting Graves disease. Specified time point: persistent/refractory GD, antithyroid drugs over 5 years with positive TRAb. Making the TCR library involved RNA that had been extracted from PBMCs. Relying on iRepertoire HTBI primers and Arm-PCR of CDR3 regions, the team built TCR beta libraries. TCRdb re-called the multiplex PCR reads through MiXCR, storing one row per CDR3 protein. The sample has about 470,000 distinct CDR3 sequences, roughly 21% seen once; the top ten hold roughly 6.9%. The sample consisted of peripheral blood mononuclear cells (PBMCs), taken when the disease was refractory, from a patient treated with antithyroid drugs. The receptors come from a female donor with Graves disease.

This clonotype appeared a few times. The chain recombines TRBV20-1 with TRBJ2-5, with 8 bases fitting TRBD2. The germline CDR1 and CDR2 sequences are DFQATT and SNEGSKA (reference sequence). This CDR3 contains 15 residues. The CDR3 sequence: CSPSGGLGDRETQYF. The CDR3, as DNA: TGCAGCCCAAGCGGGGGACTAGGGGATAGGGAGACCCAGTACTTC.

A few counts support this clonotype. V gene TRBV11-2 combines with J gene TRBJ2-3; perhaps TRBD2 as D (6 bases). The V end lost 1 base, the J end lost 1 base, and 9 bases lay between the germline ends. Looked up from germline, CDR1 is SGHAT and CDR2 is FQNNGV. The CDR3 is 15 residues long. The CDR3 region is CASSLVGGGTDTQYF. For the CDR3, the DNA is TGTGCCAGCAGCTTAGTCGGGGGAGGCACAGATACGCAGTATTTT.

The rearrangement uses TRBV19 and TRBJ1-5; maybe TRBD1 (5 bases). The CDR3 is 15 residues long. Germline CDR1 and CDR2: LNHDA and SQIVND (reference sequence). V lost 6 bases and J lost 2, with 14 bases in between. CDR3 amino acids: CASSLGTERNQPQHF. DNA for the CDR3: TGTGCCAGTAGCCTCGGGACGGAGCGCAATCAGCCCCAGCATTTT.

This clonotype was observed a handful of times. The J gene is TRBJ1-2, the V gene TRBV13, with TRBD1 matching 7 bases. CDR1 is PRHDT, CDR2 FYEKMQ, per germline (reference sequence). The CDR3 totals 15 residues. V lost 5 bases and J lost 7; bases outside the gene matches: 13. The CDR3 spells CASSQRRGKQAGYTF. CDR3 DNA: TGTGCCAGCAGCCAACGCAGGGGGAAACAGGCTGGCTACACCTTC.

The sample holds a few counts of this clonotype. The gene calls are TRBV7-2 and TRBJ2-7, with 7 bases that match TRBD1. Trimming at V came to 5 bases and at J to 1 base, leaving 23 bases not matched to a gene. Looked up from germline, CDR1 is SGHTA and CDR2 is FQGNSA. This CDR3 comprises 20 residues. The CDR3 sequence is CASSPKGIWGTVTRSYEQYF. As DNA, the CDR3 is TGTGCCAGCAGCCCCAAGGGCATATGGGGGACAGTGACACGATCCTACGAGCAGTACTTC.

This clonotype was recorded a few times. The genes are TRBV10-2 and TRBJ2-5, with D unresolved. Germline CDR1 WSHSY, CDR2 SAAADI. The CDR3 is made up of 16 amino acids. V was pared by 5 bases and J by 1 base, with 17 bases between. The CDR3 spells CASSSYSHASQETQYF. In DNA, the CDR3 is TGCGCCAGCAGTTCTTACTCTCACGCTAGCCAAGAGACCCAGTACTTC.

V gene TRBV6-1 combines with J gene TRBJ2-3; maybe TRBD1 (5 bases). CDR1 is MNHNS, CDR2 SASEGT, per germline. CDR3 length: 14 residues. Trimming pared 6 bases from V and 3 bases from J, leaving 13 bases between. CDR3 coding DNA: TGTGCCAGCAGCCGCAGGGATCGGACAGATACGCAGTATTTT. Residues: CASSRRDRTDTQYF.

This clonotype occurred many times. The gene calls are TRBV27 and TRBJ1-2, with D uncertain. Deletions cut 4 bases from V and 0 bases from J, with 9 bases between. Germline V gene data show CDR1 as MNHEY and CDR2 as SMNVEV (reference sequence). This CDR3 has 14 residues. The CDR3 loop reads CASSSYPPNYGYTF. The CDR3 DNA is TGTGCCAGCAGTTCCTACCCTCCTAACTATGGCTACACCTTC.

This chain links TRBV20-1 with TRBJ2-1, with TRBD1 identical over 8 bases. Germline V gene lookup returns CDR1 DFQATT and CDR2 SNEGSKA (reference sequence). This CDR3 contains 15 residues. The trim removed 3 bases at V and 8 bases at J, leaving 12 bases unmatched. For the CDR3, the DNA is TGCAGTGCTAGGGGTATGAGGACAGGGCTGGATGAGCAGTTCTTC. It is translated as CSARGMRTGLDEQFF.

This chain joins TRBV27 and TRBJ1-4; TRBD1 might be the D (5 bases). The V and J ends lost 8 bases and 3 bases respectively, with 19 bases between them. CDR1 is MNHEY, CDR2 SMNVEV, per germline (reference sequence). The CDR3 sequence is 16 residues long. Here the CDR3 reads CASRPGPTGANEKLFF. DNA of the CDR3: TGTGCCAGCCGTCCGGGACCGACCGGGGCTAATGAAAAACTGTTTTTT. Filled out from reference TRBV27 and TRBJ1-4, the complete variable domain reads EAQVTQNPRYLITVTGKKLTVTCSQNMNHEYMSWYRQDPGLGLRQIYYSMNVEVTDKGDVPEGYKVSRKEKRNFPLILESPSPNQTSLYFCASRPGPTGANEKLFFGSGTQLSVL.

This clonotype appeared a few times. The DNA of the CDR3 is TGTGCCAGTAGTATAGTACAGGGGGTAACAAAGCAGCCCCAGCATTTT. It encodes CASSIVQGVTKQPQHF. The rearrangement uses TRBV19 and TRBJ1-5, with TRBD1 identical over 8 bases. J lost 7 bases, V lost 1 base, and 9 bases had no gene match. The germline CDR1 and CDR2 sequences are LNHDA and SQIVND (reference sequence). This CDR3 region has 16 residues.

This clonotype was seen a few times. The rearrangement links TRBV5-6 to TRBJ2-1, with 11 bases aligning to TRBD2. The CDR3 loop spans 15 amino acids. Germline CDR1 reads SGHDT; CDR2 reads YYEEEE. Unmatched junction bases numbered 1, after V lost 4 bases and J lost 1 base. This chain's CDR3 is CASSASGRSYNEQFF. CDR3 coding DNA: TGTGCCAGCAGCGCTAGCGGGAGGTCCTACAATGAGCAGTTCTTC.

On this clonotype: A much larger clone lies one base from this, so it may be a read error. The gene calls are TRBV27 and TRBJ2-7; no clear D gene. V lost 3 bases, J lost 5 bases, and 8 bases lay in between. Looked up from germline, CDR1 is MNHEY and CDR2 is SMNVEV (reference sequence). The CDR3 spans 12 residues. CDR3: CASSFIEDEQYF. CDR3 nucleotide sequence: TGTGCCAGCAGTTTTATAGAGGACGAGCAGTACTTC.

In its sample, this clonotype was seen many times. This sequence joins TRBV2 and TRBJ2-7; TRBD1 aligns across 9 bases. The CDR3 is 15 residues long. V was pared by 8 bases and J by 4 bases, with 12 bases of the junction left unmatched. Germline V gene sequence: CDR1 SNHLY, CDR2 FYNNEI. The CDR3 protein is CASRRRRDRAYEQYF. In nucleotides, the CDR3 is TGTGCCAGCCGACGAAGGAGGGACAGGGCGTACGAGCAGTACTTC.

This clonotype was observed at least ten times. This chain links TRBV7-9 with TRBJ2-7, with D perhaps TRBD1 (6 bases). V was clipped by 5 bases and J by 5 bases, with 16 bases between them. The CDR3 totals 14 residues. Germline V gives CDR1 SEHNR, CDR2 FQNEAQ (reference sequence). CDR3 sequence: CASSNPGQKDEQYF. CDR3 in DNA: TGTGCCAGCAGCAACCCGGGACAAAAGGACGAGCAGTACTTC.

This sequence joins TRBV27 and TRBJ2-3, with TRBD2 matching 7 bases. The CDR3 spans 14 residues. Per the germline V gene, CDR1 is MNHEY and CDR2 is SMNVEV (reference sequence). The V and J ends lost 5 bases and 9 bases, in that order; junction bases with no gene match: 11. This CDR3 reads CASSPTTLGGTQYF. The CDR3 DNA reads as TGTGCCAGCAGTCCAACCACCCTGGGAGGGACGCAGTATTTT.

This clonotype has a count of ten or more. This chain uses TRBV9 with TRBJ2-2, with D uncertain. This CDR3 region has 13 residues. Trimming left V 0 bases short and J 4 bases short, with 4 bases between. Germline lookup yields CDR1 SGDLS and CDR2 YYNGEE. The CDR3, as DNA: TGTGCCAGCAGCGTAGACCTCACCGGGGAGCTGTTTTTT. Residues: CASSVDLTGELFF.

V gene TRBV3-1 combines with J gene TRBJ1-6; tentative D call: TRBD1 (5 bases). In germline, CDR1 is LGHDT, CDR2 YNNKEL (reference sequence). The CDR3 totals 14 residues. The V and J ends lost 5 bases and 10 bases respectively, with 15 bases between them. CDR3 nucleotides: TGTGCCAGCAGCGACCAGTCAGGGAACTCACCCCTCCACTTT. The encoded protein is CASSDQSGNSPLHF.

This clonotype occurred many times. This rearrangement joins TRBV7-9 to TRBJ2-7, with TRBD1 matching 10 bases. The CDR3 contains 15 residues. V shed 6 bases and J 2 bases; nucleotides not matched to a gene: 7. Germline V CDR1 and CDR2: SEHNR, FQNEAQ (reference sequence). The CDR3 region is CASSDRDRGTYEQYF. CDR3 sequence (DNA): TGTGCCAGCAGTGACCGGGACAGGGGAACCTACGAGCAGTACTTC. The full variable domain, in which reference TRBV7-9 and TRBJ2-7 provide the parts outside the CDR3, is DTGVSQNPRHKITKRGQNVTFRCDPISEHNRLYWYRQTLGQGPEFLTYFQNEAQLEKSRLLSDRFSAERPKGSFSTLEIQRTEQGDSAMYLCASSDRDRGTYEQYFGPGTRLTVT.

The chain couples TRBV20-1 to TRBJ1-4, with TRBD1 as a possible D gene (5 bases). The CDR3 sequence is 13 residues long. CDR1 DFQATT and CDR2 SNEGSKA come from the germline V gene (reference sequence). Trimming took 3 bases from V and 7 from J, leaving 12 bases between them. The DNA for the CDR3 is TGCAGTGCTAGGGGGCCGACCGGTGAAAAACTGTTTTTT. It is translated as CSARGPTGEKLFF.

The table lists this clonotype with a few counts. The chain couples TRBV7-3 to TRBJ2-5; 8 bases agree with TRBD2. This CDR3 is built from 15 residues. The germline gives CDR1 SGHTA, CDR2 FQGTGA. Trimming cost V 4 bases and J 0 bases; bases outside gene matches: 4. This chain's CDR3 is CASSSAGGHQETQYF. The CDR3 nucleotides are TGTGCCAGCAGCTCTGCGGGGGGCCACCAAGAGACCCAGTACTTC.

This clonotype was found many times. The CDR3 spells CASSLSFKNTEAFF. CDR3 in DNA: TGTGCCAGCAGCTTAAGTTTCAAGAACACTGAAGCTTTCTTT. This chain joins TRBV7-2 and TRBJ1-1; D gene uncertain. CDR1 is SGHTA, CDR2 FQGNSA, per germline. The CDR3 is 14 residues long. V dropped 2 bases and J dropped 1 base, with 8 bases sitting between them.

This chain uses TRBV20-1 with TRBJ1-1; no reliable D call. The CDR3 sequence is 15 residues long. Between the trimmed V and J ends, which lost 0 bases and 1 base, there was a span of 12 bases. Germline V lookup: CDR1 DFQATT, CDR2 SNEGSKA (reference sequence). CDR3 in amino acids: CSARDPAGANTEAFF. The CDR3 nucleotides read TGCAGTGCTAGAGATCCGGCAGGAGCGAACACTGAAGCTTTCTTT.